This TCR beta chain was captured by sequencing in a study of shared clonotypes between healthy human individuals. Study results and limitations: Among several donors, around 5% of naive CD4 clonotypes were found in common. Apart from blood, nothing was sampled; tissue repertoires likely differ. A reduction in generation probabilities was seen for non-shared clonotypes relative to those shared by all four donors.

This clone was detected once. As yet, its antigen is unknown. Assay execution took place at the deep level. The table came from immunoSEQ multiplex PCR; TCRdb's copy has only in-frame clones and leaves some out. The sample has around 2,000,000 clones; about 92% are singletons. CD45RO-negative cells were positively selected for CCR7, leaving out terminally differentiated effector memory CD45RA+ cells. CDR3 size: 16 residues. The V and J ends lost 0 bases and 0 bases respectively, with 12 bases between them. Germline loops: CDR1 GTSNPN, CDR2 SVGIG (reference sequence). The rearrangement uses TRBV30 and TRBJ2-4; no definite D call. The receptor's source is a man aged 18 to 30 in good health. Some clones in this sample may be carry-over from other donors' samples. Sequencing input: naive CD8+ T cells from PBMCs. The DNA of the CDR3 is TGTGCCTGGAGTGTAGGAGTTGCGGTAGCCAAAAACATTCAGTACTTC. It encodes CAWSVGVAVAKNIQYF.